Below, 3 T cell receptor beta chains from the same sample are listed, as sequenced in a study of T cell responses to AZD1222 COVID-19 vaccine. This table comes from immunoSEQ multiplex PCR, and its TCRdb copy is limited to in-frame clones, with some not included. Among around 140,000 clones, roughly nine tenths were seen once, and the ten largest hold around 8%. The material was peripheral blood, obtained 28 days after the second dose of the MenACWY control vaccine. The receptors derive from an adult who received the MenACWY meningococcal vaccine as a control.

The genes are TRBV30 and TRBJ2-2, with 9 nucleotides matching TRBD2. Unmatched junction bases numbered 3, after V lost 0 bases and J lost 1 base. The CDR3 spans 16 residues. Germline V gene sequence: CDR1 GTSNPN, CDR2 SVGIG (reference sequence). This CDR3 reads CAWSVLLAGNTGELFF. CDR3 nucleotides: TGTGCCTGGAGTGTACTACTAGCGGGGAACACCGGGGAGCTGTTTTTT. Filled out from reference TRBV30 and TRBJ2-2, the complete variable domain reads SQTIHQWPATLVQPVGSPLSLECTVEGTSNPNLYWYRQAAGRGLQLLFYSVGIGQISSEVPQNLSASRPQDRQFILSSKKLLLSDSGFYLCAWSVLLAGNTGELFFGEGSRLTVL.

Only a few counts were recorded for this clone. V usage is TRBV18 and J usage is TRBJ2-7; D might be TRBD1 (5 bases). Germline values: CDR1 KGHSH, CDR2 LQKENI. This CDR3 has 15 amino acids. The V end lost 1 base, the J end lost 3 bases, and 13 bases lay between the germline ends. The CDR3 protein is CASSPLGHLDYEQYF. The CDR3 DNA is TGTGCCAGCTCACCACTCGGACACCTGGACTACGAGCAGTACTTC. Looking up the rest from reference TRBV18 and TRBJ2-7 gives the full variable domain: NAGVMQNPRHLVRRRGQEARLRCSPMKGHSHVYWYRQLPEEGLKFMVYLQKENIIDESGMPKERFSAEFPKEGPSILRIQQVVRGDSAAYFCASSPLGHLDYEQYFGPGTRLTVT.

The rearrangement uses TRBV7-6 and TRBJ2-7; D is perhaps TRBD1 (6 bases). V lost 2 bases, J lost 5 bases, and 16 bases lay in between. CDR1 is SGHVS, CDR2 FNYEAQ, per germline. The CDR3 loop spans 15 amino acids. CDR3 sequence reads: CASSLSLQGFDEQYF. The CDR3 DNA reads TGTGCCAGCAGCTTATCTTTACAGGGATTCGACGAGCAGTACTTC.